This TCR beta chain was retrieved from a study (dated by TCRdb to about 2015). Concerning the study at large: The study set out to test whether tumor-infiltrating Tregs in breast cancer get recruited from blood Tregs or are instead converted in situ from other CD4+ T cell subsets.

Here is what the overall study found, with its caveats: Tumor memory CD4+ T cell TCR gene usage was found to cluster with blood and lymph node memory CD4+ cells and with lymph node naive CD4+ cells. The larger-cohort validation was restricted to a single TCR beta V-J rearrangement rather than whole repertoires. Tumor-infiltrating Treg TCR alpha and beta sequences overlapped most with tumor naive CD4+ T cells, then with blood naive CD4+ T cells.

The Miltenyi Naive CD4+ T Cell Isolation kit was used to purify naive CD4+ T cells, and CD25 microbeads were used to remove Tregs. Tregs, naive and memory CD4+ T cells from tumor, blood and ipsilateral draining lymph nodes of five breast cancer patients underwent full-length TCR alpha and beta sequencing. Tumor tissue and lymph nodes obtained by ipsilateral axillary dissection were perfused with PBS, cut into small pieces and digested using collagenase I and hyaluronidase. FACS confirmed that the sorted cell populations were more than 90% pure. The cysteine opens and the phenylalanine closes a CDR3 of 16 amino acids. CDR3 DNA is the only sequence kept; it has 48 bases, read in frame from the first base. Germline trimming amounts to 4 bases on V and 3 bases on J, with 12 as the count of junction bases outside the gene matches. The germline V gene (reference sequence) supplies CDR1 MNHNY and CDR2 SVGAGI.

This clonotype was counted ten times or more. Its antigen remains unidentified. Nothing much larger sits one base from this clone, and base qualities are not available. Full-length TCR variable regions were amplified by 5' RACE PCR with constant-region reverse primers, followed by semi-nested PCR with Nested Universal Primer A. Using the ReliaPrep RNA Cell Miniprep System, total RNA was extracted, and the SMARTer RACE 5'/3' Kit was then used to reverse transcribe the RNA into 5'RACE-ready cDNA. Full-length TCR alpha and beta libraries were barcoded with multiplex adaptors and sequenced on an Illumina MiSeq. As for the original processing: Sequencing data were pooled across the five patients for each of nine subset-tissue groups and compared by unsupervised clustering of TCR gene usage. The Morisita-Horn index was used to calculate repertoire similarity, with shared sequences weighted according to their contribution to each repertoire. The public reads were quality trimmed at Q25 with fastp and then assembled into clones with MiXCR by TCRdb, keeping productive beta chains. Rows matching on CDR3 protein sequence are summarized as one entry with the most common DNA and genes. None of the V and J calls come from the authors' own analysis; TCRdb made them. The table for this sample lists nearly 55,000 distinct CDR3 sequences; more than 20% of them were counted only once. The leading ten clones occupy roughly 3.1% of the sample.

This TCR came from a female donor with breast cancer. Recombination joined TRBV6-6 with TRBJ2-7; the central 7 bases match TRBD1. The sample comprised tumor-infiltrating naive CD4+ T cells sorted from the breast tumor. The sample's cell subset or site label is to be understood as: naive CD4+ T cells, CD4+CD45RA+CD25-. The CDR3 region has the sequence CASSSPYRGSGYEQYF. The DNA reads as follows: TGTGCCAGCAGTTCACCCTACAGGGGTTCTGGCTACGAGCAGTACTTC.